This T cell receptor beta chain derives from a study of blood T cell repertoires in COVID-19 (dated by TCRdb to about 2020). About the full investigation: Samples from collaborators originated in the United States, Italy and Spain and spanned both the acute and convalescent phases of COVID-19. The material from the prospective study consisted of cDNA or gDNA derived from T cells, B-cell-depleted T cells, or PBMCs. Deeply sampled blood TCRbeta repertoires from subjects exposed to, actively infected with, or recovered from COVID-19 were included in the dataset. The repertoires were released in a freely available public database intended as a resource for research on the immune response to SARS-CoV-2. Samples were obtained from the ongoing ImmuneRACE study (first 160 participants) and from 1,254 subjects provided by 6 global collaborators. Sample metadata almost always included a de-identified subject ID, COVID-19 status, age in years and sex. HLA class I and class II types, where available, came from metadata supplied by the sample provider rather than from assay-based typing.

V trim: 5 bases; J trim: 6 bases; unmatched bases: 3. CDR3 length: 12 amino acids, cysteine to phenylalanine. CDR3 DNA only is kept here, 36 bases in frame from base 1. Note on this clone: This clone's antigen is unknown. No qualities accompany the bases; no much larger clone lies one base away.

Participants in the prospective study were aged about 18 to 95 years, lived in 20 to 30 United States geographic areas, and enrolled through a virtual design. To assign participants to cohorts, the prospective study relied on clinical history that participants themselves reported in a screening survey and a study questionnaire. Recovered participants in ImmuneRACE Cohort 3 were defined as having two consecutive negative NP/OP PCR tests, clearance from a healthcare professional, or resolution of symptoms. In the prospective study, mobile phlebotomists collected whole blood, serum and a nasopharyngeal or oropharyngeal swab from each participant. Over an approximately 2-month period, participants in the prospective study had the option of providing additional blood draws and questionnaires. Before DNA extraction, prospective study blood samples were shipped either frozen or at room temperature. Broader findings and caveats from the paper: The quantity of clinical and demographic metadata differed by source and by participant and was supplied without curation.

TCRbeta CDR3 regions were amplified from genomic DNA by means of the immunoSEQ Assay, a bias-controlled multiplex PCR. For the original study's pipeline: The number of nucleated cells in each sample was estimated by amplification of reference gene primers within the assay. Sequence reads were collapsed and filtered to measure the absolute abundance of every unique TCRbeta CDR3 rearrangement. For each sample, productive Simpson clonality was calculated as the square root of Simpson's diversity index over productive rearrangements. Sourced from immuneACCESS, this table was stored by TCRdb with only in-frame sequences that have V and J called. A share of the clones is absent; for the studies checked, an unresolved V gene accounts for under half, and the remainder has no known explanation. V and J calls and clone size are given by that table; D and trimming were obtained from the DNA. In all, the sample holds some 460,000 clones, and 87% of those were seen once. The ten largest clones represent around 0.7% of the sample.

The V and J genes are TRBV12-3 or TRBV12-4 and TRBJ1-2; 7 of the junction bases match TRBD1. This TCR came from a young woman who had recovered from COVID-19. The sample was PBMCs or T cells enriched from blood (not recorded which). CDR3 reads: CASSPTGDGYTF. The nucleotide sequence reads TGTGCCAGCAGTCCCACAGGGGATGGCTACACCTTC.